The T cell receptor (beta chain) described here comes from a study of T-cell memory formation after mild COVID-19. About the study: TCR clusters were largely donor specific.

This clonotype was recorded a few times. What it recognizes is unknown. The V end lost 0 bases, the J end lost 1 base, and 12 bases lay between the germline ends. This CDR3 spans 16 amino acids. Germline assignment: CDR1 MNHEY and CDR2 SVGAGI. Study observations and caveats: CD4+ contracting clones were found mainly in CM and EM, and CD8+ ones in EMRA. Day 15 to 85 contractors were CD4/CD8 balanced; later expanders leaned CD4+.

MiXCR, run by TCRdb on the 5' RACE reads, gives a single entry per CDR3 protein. The sample comprises hundreds of thousands of distinct CDR3 sequences, approximately 8% of which are singletons, and 22% rests with the top ten. The sample taken for sequencing was PBMCs or a T cell subset sorted from them (not recorded which). The chain links TRBV6-5 to TRBJ1-1; D perhaps matches TRBD1 (6 bases). The sequence was collected from a man in his late teens or twenties who had mild COVID-19 (a few samples of this study predate the infection). Cell type and time point are not known. The CDR3 nucleotides read TGTGCCAGCAGTTACTCGCACAGGGTGGCGAACACTGAAGCTTTCTTT. Amino acid sequence: CASSYSHRVANTEAFF.